The 23 T cell receptor beta chains presented below share a single source sample, sequenced in a study of blood T cell repertoires in COVID-19. The table came from immunoSEQ multiplex PCR; TCRdb's copy has only in-frame clones and leaves some out. The repertoire holds 70,000 to 85,000 clones, with around four fifths as singletons. The specimen was peripheral blood. These receptors were taken from a man at least 80 years old with active or convalescent COVID-19.

The chain recombines TRBV9 with TRBJ2-7; TRBD2 agrees at 10 bases. This CDR3 spans 16 amino acids. Germline V lookup: CDR1 SGDLS, CDR2 YYNGEE. J lost 1 base, V lost 4 bases, and 8 bases had no gene match. The CDR3 reads CASSPLLAGSSYEQYF. CDR3 coding DNA: TGTGCCAGCAGCCCCTTACTAGCGGGGTCTTCCTACGAGCAGTACTTC.

This rearrangement joins TRBV3-1 (or the pseudogene TRBV3-2) to TRBJ2-1; a possible D gene is TRBD1 (6 bases). The germline CDR1 and CDR2 sequences are LGHDT and YNNKEL (reference sequence). The V and J ends lost 0 bases and 7 bases respectively, with 19 bases between them. This CDR3 comprises 17 residues. CDR3 region: CASSQDVCGQWVNEQFF. CDR3 DNA: TGTGCCAGCAGCCAAGATGTTTGCGGACAGTGGGTAAATGAGCAGTTCTTC.

The rearrangement uses TRBV6-2 or TRBV6-3 and TRBJ1-1, with D possibly being TRBD1 (5 bases). V shed 4 bases and J shed 1 base, with 7 bases lying between them. Germline values: CDR1 MNHEY, CDR2 SVGEGT. CDR3 length equals 13 residues. The CDR3 nucleotides are TGTGCCAGCAGTTTTACAGGGAACACTGAAGCTTTCTTT. It translates to CASSFTGNTEAFF.

The V and J genes are TRBV2 and TRBJ2-7; 10 nucleotides match TRBD2. Germline CDR1 SNHLY, CDR2 FYNNEI. J gave up 1 base and V 7 bases, and 7 bases lay outside the gene matches. This CDR3 region has 15 residues. The CDR3 sequence: CASNERGGGSYEQYF. CDR3 nucleotide sequence: TGTGCCAGCAACGAGCGGGGGGGCGGGTCCTACGAGCAGTACTTC.

The genes are TRBV5-6 and TRBJ2-7; TRBD2 matches 7 bases. The CDR3 runs to 15 residues. CDR1 and CDR2 (germline): SGHDT, YYEEEE. V was pared by 1 base and J by 5 bases, with 9 bases of the junction left unmatched. The CDR3 DNA reads as TGTGCCAGCAGCTTGCCGGGCGGGAGAGTAGACGAGCAGTACTTC. As protein: CASSLPGGRVDEQYF. The variable domain in full, completed from reference TRBV5-6 and TRBJ2-7, reads DAGVTQSPTHLIKTRGQQVTLRCSPKSGHDTVSWYQQALGQGPQFIFQYYEEEERQRGNFPDRFSGHQFPNYSSELNVNALLLGDSALYLCASSLPGGRVDEQYFGPGTRLTVT.

This clone was seen at least ten times. This CDR3 is CASSVQGAGETQYF. CDR3 coding DNA: TGTGCCAGCAGCGTACAGGGGGCCGGAGAGACCCAGTACTTC. The chain has TRBV9 and TRBJ2-5, with TRBD1 matching 8 bases. CDR1 and CDR2 (germline): SGDLS, YYNGEE. This CDR3 comprises 14 residues. After removal of 1 base from V and 4 bases from J, the junction contained 3 bases not matched to a gene.

V is TRBV6-5 and J is TRBJ2-5; D unclear. The CDR3 runs to 11 residues. V dropped 2 bases and J dropped 4 bases, with 2 bases sitting between them. The germline CDR1 and CDR2 sequences are MNHEY and SVGAGI. Written as DNA, the CDR3 is TGTGCCAGCAGTTACCGAGAGACCCAGTACTTC. Its protein is CASSYRETQYF.

The gene calls are TRBV5-4 and TRBJ2-4, with D maybe TRBD2 (6 bases). The germline V gene encodes CDR1 SGHNT and CDR2 YYREEE (reference sequence). CDR3 length: 14 residues. Trimming took 0 bases from V and 5 from J, leaving 9 bases between them. In DNA form, the CDR3 reads TGTGCCAGCAGCTTGGGTCCGGGGGAAAACATTCAGTACTTC. It translates to CASSLGPGENIQYF.

This rearrangement joins TRBV9 to TRBJ1-6, with D unclear. Per the germline V gene, CDR1 is SGDLS and CDR2 is YYNGEE. V gave up 4 bases and J gave up 7 bases, with 15 bases separating them. The CDR3 spans 15 residues. The CDR3 DNA is TGTGCCAGCAGCCTCACCTCGATTAGAAATTCACCCCTCCACTTT. As protein: CASSLTSIRNSPLHF.

The chain couples TRBV7-9 to TRBJ1-2; 7 positions match TRBD1. The CDR3 totals 15 residues. The V gene's germline CDR1 is SEHNR and CDR2 FQNEAQ (reference sequence). V lost 8 bases to trimming and J lost 6 bases; unmatched junction nucleotides: 15. The CDR3: CASGPRTGKGDGYTF. The CDR3 coding sequence is TGTGCCAGCGGCCCCCGGACAGGCAAAGGTGATGGCTACACCTTC. The variable domain in full, with the rest retrieved from reference TRBV7-9 and TRBJ1-2, is DTGVSQNPRHKITKRGQNVTFRCDPISEHNRLYWYRQTLGQGPEFLTYFQNEAQLEKSRLLSDRFSAERPKGSFSTLEIQRTEQGDSAMYLCASGPRTGKGDGYTFGSGTRLTVV.

This clone appeared a few times. This rearrangement joins TRBV7-2 to TRBJ1-1; 8 bases fit TRBD1. Germline CDR1 SGHTA, CDR2 FQGNSA. The V segment lost 5 bases and the J segment 8 bases; nucleotides outside the gene matches: 4. The CDR3 contains 12 residues. CDR3 nucleotides: TGTGCCAGCAGCCCATACAGGGGGGAAGCTTTCTTT. Amino acids: CASSPYRGEAFF.

The rearrangement joins TRBV14 to TRBJ2-5; the match to TRBD2 covers 7 bases. V was clipped by 0 bases and J by 1 base; unmatched bases: 5. CDR1 SGHDN and CDR2 FVKESK come from the germline V gene. The CDR3 sequence is 16 residues long. CDR3 sequence reads: CASSQDMGTIQETQYF. The CDR3 DNA reads as TGTGCCAGCAGCCAAGATATGGGGACTATCCAAGAGACCCAGTACTTC.

The V and J genes are TRBV15 and TRBJ1-3; 8 bases map to TRBD1. The V gene's germline CDR1 is LNHNV and CDR2 YYDKDF (reference sequence). This CDR3 has 16 amino acids. The V segment lost 0 bases and the J segment 4 bases; nucleotides outside the gene matches: 5. CDR3: CATSRDQGASGNTIYF. As DNA, the CDR3 is TGTGCCACCAGCAGAGATCAGGGGGCGTCCGGAAACACCATATATTTT.

The rearrangement links TRBV5-1 to TRBJ1-1; D unclear. Trimming cost V 4 bases and J 5 bases, with 18 bases left between them. The CDR3 sequence is 15 residues long. Germline-derived CDR1 and CDR2 are SGHRS and YFSETQ. The CDR3 region is CASSPSQQPRTEAFF. The CDR3 region has the DNA TGCGCCAGCAGCCCCAGCCAGCAACCGAGGACTGAAGCTTTCTTT. Complete variable domain (other parts from reference TRBV5-1 and TRBJ1-1): KAGVTQTPRYLIKTRGQQVTLSCSPISGHRSVSWYQQTPGQGLQFLFEYFSETQRNKGNFPGRFSGRQFSNSRSEMNVSTLELGDSALYLCASSPSQQPRTEAFFGQGTRLTVV.

This sequence joins TRBV5-1 and TRBJ2-2; D is perhaps TRBD1 (5 bases). The CDR3 sequence is 16 residues long. V shed 4 bases and J shed 1 base, with 14 bases lying between them. The germline gives CDR1 SGHRS, CDR2 YFSETQ. The CDR3 protein is CASSLTDIENTGELFF. The CDR3 DNA reads TGCGCCAGCAGCCTGACAGATATTGAGAACACCGGGGAGCTGTTTTTT.

The chain combines TRBV18 with TRBJ2-3; 7 nucleotides match TRBD1. The ends lost 0 bases at V and 2 bases at J; junction bases unmatched: 14. The CDR3 is made up of 19 amino acids. Germline V gene data show CDR1 as KGHSH and CDR2 as LQKENI. The CDR3 reads CASSPPASARQGNTDTQYF. The CDR3 DNA reads TGTGCCAGCTCACCACCCGCCTCCGCCCGACAGGGAAACACAGATACGCAGTATTTT. Full variable domain (missing parts from reference TRBV18 and TRBJ2-3): NAGVMQNPRHLVRRRGQEARLRCSPMKGHSHVYWYRQLPEEGLKFMVYLQKENIIDESGMPKERFSAEFPKEGPSILRIQQVVRGDSAAYFCASSPPASARQGNTDTQYFGPGTRLTVL.

This rearrangement joins TRBV6-5 to TRBJ2-5, with D perhaps TRBD2 (5 bases). The CDR3 consists of 14 residues. With 0 bases removed from V and 2 bases from J, the gap between germline ends came to 7 bases. The V gene's germline CDR1 is MNHEY and CDR2 SVGAGI. CDR3 in DNA: TGTGCCAGCAGTTACTCGAGGGAACAAGAGACCCAGTACTTC. This encodes CASSYSREQETQYF.

This sequence joins TRBV5-1 and TRBJ2-6, with 12 positions matching TRBD2. Unmatched junction bases numbered 0, after V lost 0 bases and J lost 2 bases. Per the germline V gene, CDR1 is SGHRS and CDR2 is YFSETQ. The CDR3 spans 17 residues. The CDR3 reads CASSLGTSGAGANVLTF. The DNA for the CDR3 is TGCGCCAGCAGCTTGGGGACTAGCGGGGCTGGGGCCAACGTCCTGACTTTC. Using reference TRBV5-1 and TRBJ2-6 for the parts outside the CDR3, the full variable domain is KAGVTQTPRYLIKTRGQQVTLSCSPISGHRSVSWYQQTPGQGLQFLFEYFSETQRNKGNFPGRFSGRQFSNSRSEMNVSTLELGDSALYLCASSLGTSGAGANVLTFGAGSRLTVL.

The CDR3 protein is CASSSGRTGSTRNTIYF. CDR3 nucleotides: TGTGCCAGCAGCTCGGGGAGGACAGGTTCTACTAGAAACACCATATATTTT. J is TRBJ1-3 and V is TRBV7-2; TRBD1 aligns across 7 bases. Germline CDR1 and CDR2: SGHTA and FQGNSA. The CDR3 sequence is 17 residues long. The junction had 14 bases not matched to a gene; V was cut back by 4 bases and J by 5 bases. The full variable domain, with the rest looked up from reference TRBV7-2 and TRBJ1-3, is GAGVSQSPSNKVTEKGKDVELRCDPISGHTALYWYRQSLGQGLEFLIYFQGNSAPDKSGLPSDRFSAERTGGSVSTLTIQRTQQEDSAVYLCASSSGRTGSTRNTIYFGEGSWLTVV.

J is TRBJ2-7 and V is TRBV18; no clear D gene. CDR3 length: 13 residues. V dropped 2 bases and J dropped 3 bases, with 8 bases sitting between them. CDR1 is KGHSH and CDR2 is LQKENI in the germline V gene. CDR3 nucleotide sequence: TGTGCCAGCTCACCAGGGCAAGACTACGAGCAGTACTTC. This codes for CASSPGQDYEQYF. The full variable domain, completed using reference TRBV18 and TRBJ2-7, is NAGVMQNPRHLVRRRGQEARLRCSPMKGHSHVYWYRQLPEEGLKFMVYLQKENIIDESGMPKERFSAEFPKEGPSILRIQQVVRGDSAAYFCASSPGQDYEQYFGPGTRLTVT.

This sequence joins TRBV28 and TRBJ2-3; D unresolved. Trimming stripped 8 bases from V and 2 bases from J, with 17 bases between. CDR1 and CDR2 (germline): MDHEN, SYDVKM. CDR3 length equals 15 residues. In nucleotides, the CDR3 is TGTGCCAGCCGGATCGACAATTTCCCCACAGATACGCAGTATTTT. This translates into CASRIDNFPTDTQYF.

This chain connects TRBV2 to TRBJ1-1; D uncertain. This CDR3 is built from 13 residues. V lost 5 bases and J lost 0, with 7 bases in between. The germline CDR1 and CDR2 sequences are SNHLY and FYNNEI. In nucleotides, the CDR3 is TGTGCCAGCAGTTGGGCAATGAACACTGAAGCTTTCTTT. Its protein is CASSWAMNTEAFF. The variable domain in full, with the rest retrieved from reference TRBV2 and TRBJ1-1, is EPEVTQTPSHQVTQMGQEVILRCVPISNHLYFYWYRQILGQKVEFLVSFYNNEISEKSEIFDDQFSVERPDGSNFTLKIRSTKLEDSAMYFCASSWAMNTEAFFGQGTRLTVV.

The V call is TRBV7-8, the J call TRBJ2-1; D might be TRBD2 (7 bases). The CDR3 sequence is 18 residues long. V lost 5 bases to trimming and J lost 3 bases, with 23 bases between them. Looked up from germline, CDR1 is SGHVS and CDR2 is FQNEAQ. The CDR3 loop is CASSQPRGGGMGYNEQFF. Here the CDR3 DNA reads TGTGCCAGCAGCCAGCCCAGGGGCGGGGGTATGGGCTACAATGAGCAGTTCTTC.